What follows are 8 T cell receptor beta chains derived from one specimen sequenced in a study of glioma-infiltrating T cells after dendritic cell vaccination (dated by TCRdb to the mid-2010s). Library construction relied on the immunoSEQ multiplex PCR assay. The source is immuneACCESS, and TCRdb retained only in-frame sequences with V and J called. Part of the clones is not carried over; for the studies checked, unresolved V genes explain less than half of this, and the remainder is unexplained. In this sample the table shows 90,000 to 100,000 clones, over 60% of which occur a single time. The top ten clonotypes cover 5.5% to 7% of the sample. The sample here was blood, taken before dendritic cell vaccination. These receptors all come from a human donor with glioblastoma.

This clone was seen once. V gene TRBV5-4 combines with J gene TRBJ2-3, with D maybe TRBD1 (6 bases). The CDR3 is 15 residues long. Trimming cost V 4 bases and J 2 bases, with 14 bases left between them. CDR1 is SGHNT and CDR2 is YYREEE in the germline V gene (reference sequence). CDR3 DNA: TGTGCCAGCAGCCCAGACAGGTACTTCACAGATACGCAGTATTTT. It codes for CASSPDRYFTDTQYF.

The chain recombines TRBV7-2 with TRBJ2-7; 9 bases match TRBD2. CDR1 and CDR2 (germline): SGHTA, FQGNSA. The CDR3 has 14 amino acids. Germline trimming cut 1 base from V and 4 bases from J; bases unmatched to any gene: 2. The CDR3 coding sequence is TGTGCCAGCAGCTTAGACCTAGCGGGATACGAGCAGTACTTC. This translates into CASSLDLAGYEQYF.

This clone appeared a single time. The V gene is TRBV11-2, the J gene TRBJ1-6; no definite D call. Trimming removed 6 bases from V and 2 bases from J, with 11 bases in between. The length of the CDR3 is 15 residues. Germline lookup yields CDR1 SGHAT and CDR2 FQNNGV. The CDR3 nucleotides read TGTGCCAGCAGTTACGGGGTTACCTATAATTCACCCCTCCACTTT. Protein product: CASSYGVTYNSPLHF.

The chain has TRBV7-8 and TRBJ1-2, with 9 positions matching TRBD1. Looked up from germline, CDR1 is SGHVS and CDR2 is FQNEAQ. Trimming removed 3 bases from V and 6 bases from J; junction bases left unmatched: 8. The CDR3 spans 15 residues. CDR3 in DNA: TGTGCCAGCAGCTTTGTATCGGGACAGGGAAATGGCTACACCTTC. Translated, it gives CASSFVSGQGNGYTF.

This chain uses TRBV5-5 with TRBJ1-2, with D possibly being TRBD1 (5 bases). Trimming took off 1 base at V and 4 bases at J, with 8 bases between the two ends. The CDR3 has 13 residues. Germline V lookup: CDR1 SGHKS, CDR2 YYEKEE (reference sequence). CDR3 residues: CASSLLTVYGYTF. CDR3 bases: TGTGCCAGCAGCTTGTTGACAGTCTATGGCTACACCTTC.

The rearrangement joins TRBV29-1 to TRBJ2-2, with 8 bases lining up with TRBD1. This CDR3 is built from 14 residues. Trimming cost V 7 bases and J 7 bases; bases outside gene matches: 11. Germline V gives CDR1 SQVTM, CDR2 ANQGSEA. The CDR3 is CSARGQGGIGELFF. CDR3 sequence (DNA): TGCAGCGCTAGAGGACAGGGAGGTATCGGGGAGCTGTTTTTT.

The chain combines TRBV6-1 with TRBJ1-1, with D tentatively TRBD1 (6 bases). The CDR3 length is 14 residues. Trimming left V 6 bases short and J 5 bases short, with 16 bases between. CDR1 is MNHNS, CDR2 SASEGT, per germline. CDR3 nucleotide sequence: TGTGCCAGCAGACTGGACAGCCTGAGGACTGAAGCTTTCTTT. This sequence encodes CASRLDSLRTEAFF.

This clone was observed a handful of times. The chain carries TRBV29-1 and TRBJ2-7; tentatively, D is TRBD1 (6 bases). V lost 0 bases, J lost 1 base, and 7 bases lay in between. The CDR3 loop spans 13 amino acids. CDR1 and CDR2 from the germline V gene are SQVTM and ANQGSEA. The CDR3 DNA reads as TGCAGCGTTGAAGACAGGGGATCCTACGAGCAGTACTTC. This encodes CSVEDRGSYEQYF.